This passage covers 4 T cell receptor beta chains from one sample sequenced in a study of human T cells and chemical hapten exposure. Time point specified: patch test 1, 2 weeks after DPC sensitization. Treatment denoted: therapeutic diphenylcyclopropenone sensitization with weekly scalp DPC. TCRdb reprocessed the RACE reads with MiXCR, giving one entry per CDR3 protein. The table shows roughly 98,000 distinct CDR3 sequences, with over 10% occurring only once. This material consisted of whole blood, taken in connection with sensitization to the hapten diphenylcyclopropenone (DPC). These receptors all come from a woman between 35 and 50 years old with alopecia areata. Some clones in this sample may be carry-over from other donors' samples.

The table lists this clonotype with many counts. V usage is TRBV12-3 or TRBV12-4 and J usage is TRBJ1-2; D ambiguous. V was pared by 6 bases and J by 5 bases, with 4 bases between. This CDR3 is built from 10 residues. The CDR3 here is CASRNYGYTF. CDR3 sequence (DNA): TGTGCCAGCAGGAATTATGGCTACACCTTC.

The V gene is TRBV2, the J gene TRBJ2-1; 13 nucleotides agree with TRBD2. This CDR3 spans 13 amino acids. V gave up 8 bases and J gave up 15 bases; unmatched junction bases: 10. Looked up from germline, CDR1 is SNHLY and CDR2 is FYNNEI. The CDR3 coding sequence is TGTGCCAGCGGACTAGCGGGAGTCGCCCCATCGTTCTTC. Residues: CASGLAGVAPSFF.

The chain has TRBV20-1 and TRBJ2-6; D is unresolved. The CDR3 has 12 residues. The germline gives CDR1 DFQATT, CDR2 SNEGSKA (reference sequence). The CDR3 DNA is TGCAGCTCCCCCTCTGGGGCCAACGTCCTGACTTTC. It is translated as CSSPSGANVLTF.

The J gene is TRBJ1-5, the V gene TRBV4-3, with D possibly matching TRBD1 (6 bases). V dropped 5 bases and J dropped 2 bases, with 10 bases sitting between them. Germline lookup yields CDR1 LGHNA and CDR2 YSLEER. CDR3 length equals 14 residues. Here the CDR3 reads CASSIDRRNQPQHF. CDR3 coding DNA: TGCGCCAGCAGCATCGACAGGCGCAATCAGCCCCAGCATTTT.